This T cell receptor (beta chain) was retrieved from a study of blood T cell repertoires in COVID-19 (dated by TCRdb to the early 2020s). Context from the whole study: Collaborator samples came from the United States, Italy and Spain and covered acute and convalescent phases of COVID-19. The material from the prospective study consisted of cDNA or gDNA derived from T cells, B-cell-depleted T cells, or PBMCs. The dataset comprised deeply sampled blood TCRbeta repertoires from subjects exposed to, actively infected with, or recovered from COVID-19. A freely available public database, intended as a resource for researchers studying the immune response to SARS-CoV-2, is where the repertoires were released. The samples were drawn from two sources: the first 160 participants of the ongoing ImmuneRACE study, and about 1,300 subjects contributed by 6 global collaborators. Nearly every sample came with metadata listing a de-identified subject ID, COVID-19 status, age in years and sex. HLA class I and class II types, where available, came from metadata supplied by the sample provider rather than from assay-based typing. The full study reports these points: The amount of clinical and demographic metadata varied by source and participant and was provided uncurated.

The collaborating institutions used their own protocols to collect whole blood in K2EDTA tubes. Collaborator samples were shipped for TCRbeta analysis as frozen whole blood, isolated PBMCs, or DNA extracted from either sample type. Note on this clone: It has no known antigen specificity. Base qualities are not at hand, and no much larger clone is one base apart.

TCRbeta CDR3 regions were amplified from genomic DNA by means of the immunoSEQ Assay, a bias-controlled multiplex PCR. The source study handled its data this way. The number of nucleated cells in each sample was estimated by amplification of reference gene primers within the assay. To quantify the absolute abundance of each unique TCRbeta CDR3 rearrangement, sequence reads were collapsed and filtered. For each sample, productive Simpson clonality was calculated as the square root of Simpson's diversity index over productive rearrangements. TCRdb took over this immuneACCESS table, retaining in-frame rearrangements with V and J assigned. Such tables are incomplete; in checked studies, under half of the missing clones stem from an unresolved V gene, and the remainder is unexplained. The V and J calls and clone size are taken from that table; D and trimming were inferred from the DNA. The sample data list about 90,000 clones, and around 72% of these were observed just once. The top ten constitute about 15% of the sample.

Between the V and J ends, shortened by 7 bases and 3 bases respectively, the junction contains 7 bases. Looking up the germline V gene yields CDR1 MNHEY and CDR2 SVGAGI. Its CDR3 holds 11 amino acids, cysteine through phenylalanine. This entry keeps only the CDR3 DNA: 33 bases, framed from base 1. Sequenced material: peripheral blood. The clonotype comes from a woman of 80 years or more with acute or convalescent COVID-19. The rearrangement combines TRBV6-5 with TRBJ2-7, with no reliable assignment of the D segment. The DNA sequence is as follows: TGTGCCAGCAACAGCTTCTACGAGCAGTACTTC. Translated, this gives CASNSFYEQYF.